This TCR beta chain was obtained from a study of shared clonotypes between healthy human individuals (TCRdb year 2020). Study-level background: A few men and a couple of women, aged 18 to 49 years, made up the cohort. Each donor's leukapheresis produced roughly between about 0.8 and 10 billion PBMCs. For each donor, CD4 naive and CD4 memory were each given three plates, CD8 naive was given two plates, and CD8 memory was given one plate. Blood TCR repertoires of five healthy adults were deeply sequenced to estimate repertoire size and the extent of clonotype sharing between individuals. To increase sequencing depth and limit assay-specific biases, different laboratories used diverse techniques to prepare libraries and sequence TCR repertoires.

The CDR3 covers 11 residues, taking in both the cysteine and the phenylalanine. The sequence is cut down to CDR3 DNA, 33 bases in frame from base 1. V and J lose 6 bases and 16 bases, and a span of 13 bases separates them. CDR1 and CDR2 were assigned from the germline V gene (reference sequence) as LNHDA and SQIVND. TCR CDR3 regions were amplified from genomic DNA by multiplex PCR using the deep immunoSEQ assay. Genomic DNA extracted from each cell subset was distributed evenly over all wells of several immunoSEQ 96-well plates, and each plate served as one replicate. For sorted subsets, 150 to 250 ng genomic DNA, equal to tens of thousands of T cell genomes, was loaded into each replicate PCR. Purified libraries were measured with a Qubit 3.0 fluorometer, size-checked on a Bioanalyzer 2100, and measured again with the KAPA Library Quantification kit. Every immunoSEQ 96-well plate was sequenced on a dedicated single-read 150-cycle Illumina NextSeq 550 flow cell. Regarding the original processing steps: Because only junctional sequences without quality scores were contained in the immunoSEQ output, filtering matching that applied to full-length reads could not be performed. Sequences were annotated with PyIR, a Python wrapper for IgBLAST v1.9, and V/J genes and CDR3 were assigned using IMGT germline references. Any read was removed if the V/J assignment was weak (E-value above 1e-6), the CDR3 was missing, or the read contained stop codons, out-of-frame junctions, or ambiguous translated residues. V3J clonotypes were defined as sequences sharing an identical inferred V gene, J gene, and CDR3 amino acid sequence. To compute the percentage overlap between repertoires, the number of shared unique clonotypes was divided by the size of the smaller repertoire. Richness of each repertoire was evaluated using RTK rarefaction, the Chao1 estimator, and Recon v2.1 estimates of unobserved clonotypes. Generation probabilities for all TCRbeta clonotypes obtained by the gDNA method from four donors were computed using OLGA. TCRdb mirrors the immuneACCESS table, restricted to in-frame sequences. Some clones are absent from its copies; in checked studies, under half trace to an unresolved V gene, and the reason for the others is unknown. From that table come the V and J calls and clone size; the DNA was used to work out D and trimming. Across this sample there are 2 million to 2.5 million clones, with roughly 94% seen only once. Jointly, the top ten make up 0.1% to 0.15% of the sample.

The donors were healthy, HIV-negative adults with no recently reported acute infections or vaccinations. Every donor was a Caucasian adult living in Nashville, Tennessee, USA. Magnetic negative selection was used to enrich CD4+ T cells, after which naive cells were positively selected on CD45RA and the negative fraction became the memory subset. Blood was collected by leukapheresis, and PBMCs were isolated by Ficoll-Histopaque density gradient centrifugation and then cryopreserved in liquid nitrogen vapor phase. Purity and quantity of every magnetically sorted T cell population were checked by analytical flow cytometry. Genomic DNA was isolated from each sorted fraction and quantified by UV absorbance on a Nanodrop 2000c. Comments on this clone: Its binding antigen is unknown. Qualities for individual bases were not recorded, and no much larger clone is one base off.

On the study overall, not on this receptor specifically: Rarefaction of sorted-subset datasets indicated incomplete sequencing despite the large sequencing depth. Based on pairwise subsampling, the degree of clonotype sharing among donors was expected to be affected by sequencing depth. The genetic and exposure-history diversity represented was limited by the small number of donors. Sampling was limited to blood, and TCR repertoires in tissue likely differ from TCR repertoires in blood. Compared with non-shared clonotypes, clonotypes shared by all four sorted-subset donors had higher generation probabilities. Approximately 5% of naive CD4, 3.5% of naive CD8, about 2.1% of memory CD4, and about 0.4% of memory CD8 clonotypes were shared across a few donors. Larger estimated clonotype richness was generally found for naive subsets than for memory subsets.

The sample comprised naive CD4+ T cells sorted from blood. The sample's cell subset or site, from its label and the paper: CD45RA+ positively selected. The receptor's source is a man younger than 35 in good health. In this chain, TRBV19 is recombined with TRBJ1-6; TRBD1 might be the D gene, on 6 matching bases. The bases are TGTGCCAGTAGCCAGGGGCCCCTGCTCCACTTT. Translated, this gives CASSQGPLLHF.